This TCR beta chain was sequenced during a study of T-cell reconstitution after alpha-beta-depleted transplantation in children. This clonotype occurred a few times. This CDR3 comprises 15 residues. V gave up 5 bases and J gave up 3 bases; unmatched junction bases: 5. Germline V gene data show CDR1 as SGHTA and CDR2 as FQGNSA. The TCRbeta library incorporated unique molecular identifiers. MiXCR, run by TCRdb on the PCR reads, gives a single entry per CDR3 protein. This table holds approximately 420,000 distinct CDR3 sequences, approximately 11% found once. The origin of this receptor is a human donor who donated a stem cell graft to a child with acute myeloid leukemia. Source: PBMCs from the stem cell graft donor, taken from the stem cell graft. The J gene is TRBJ1-5, the V gene TRBV7-2; 9 nucleotides agree with TRBD1. CDR3 nucleotides: TGTGCCAGCAGCCAGGGACAGGGTAACAATCAGCCCCAGCATTTT. It encodes CASSQGQGNNQPQHF.